The rows below give T cell receptor beta chains drawn from one sample of a study of T cell responses to AZD1222 COVID-19 vaccine. Sequencing used immunoSEQ multiplex PCR; TCRdb keeps in-frame clones, though not all of them. The data contain about 83,000 clones, over 75% of them singletons. This sample comprised peripheral blood, obtained on day 0 of AZD1222 vaccination. The receptors were gathered from an adult in good health. Both conserved end residues are trimmed from each CDR3. A D gene is named only where the DNA matches it firmly.

TRBJ2-2	TRBV10-1	-	ASSTLALDRSNTGELF
TRBJ1-5	TRBV24-1	-	ATSDSDSNQPQH
TRBJ2-1	TRBV2	-	ASRNGALFNNEQF
TRBJ2-1	TRBV6-5	TRBD1	ASSLGQGVVNEQF
TRBJ1-6	TRBV21-1	-	ASSKDSPSLNSPLH
TRBJ1-2	TRBV19	-	ASSIDGDSFYGYT
TRBJ2-1	TRBV7-9	TRBD1	ASRSGQGYNEQF
TRBJ2-6	TRBV28	-	ASSPPSGANVLT
TRBJ1-4	TRBV7-2	-	ASSLIGLAATNEKLF
TRBJ2-2	TRBV5-1	TRBD1	ASSSKQGTIAGELF